Shown below are 10 T cell receptor beta chains from a single sample sequenced in a study of blood T cells in healthy people across ages. Through a sample-barcoded 5' primer and a J-beta primer mix, a second PCR was run for roughly 7 to 12 cycles. TCRdb re-analysed the 5' RACE reads in MiXCR, keeping a single row per CDR3 protein. Here the sample spans about 750,000 distinct CDR3 sequences, about 53% being singletons. The sample was blood. Receptors were obtained from a man aged 80 or over in good health.

The chain carries TRBV6-1 and TRBJ2-7, with D perhaps matching TRBD1 (6 bases). Looked up from germline, CDR1 is MNHNS and CDR2 is SASEGT. The CDR3 loop spans 15 amino acids. V lost 7 bases to trimming and J lost 7 bases, with 23 bases between them. For the CDR3, the DNA is TGTGCCAGCACCCAAAAGGACAGCAGGACAAATGAGCAGTACTTC. Its translation: CASTQKDSRTNEQYF.

This clonotype turned up a few times. The chain uses TRBV4-1 and TRBJ2-6, with 11 bases fitting TRBD2. CDR1 is MGHRA and CDR2 is YSYEKL in the germline V gene. The CDR3 loop spans 19 amino acids. The V segment lost 3 bases and the J segment 0 bases; nucleotides outside the gene matches: 7. The chain's CDR3 is CASSHLGLADPSGANVLTF. Here the CDR3 DNA reads TGCGCCAGCAGCCACCTGGGACTAGCGGACCCCTCTGGGGCCAACGTCCTGACTTTC.

The rearrangement joins TRBV11-2 to TRBJ2-1, with unresolved D. Deletions cut 5 bases from V and 11 bases from J, with 10 bases between. The CDR3 sequence is 11 residues long. Germline-derived CDR1 and CDR2 are SGHAT and FQNNGV. CDR3 in DNA: TGTGCCAGCAGCCTTGCAATGAAGCAGTTCTTC. This translates into CASSLAMKQFF.

The V gene is TRBV29-1, the J gene TRBJ2-3; no definite D call. V lost 4 bases and J lost 1, with 9 bases in between. Germline CDR1 and CDR2: SQVTM and ANQGSEA. The CDR3 has 13 residues. CDR3 nucleotides: TGCAGCGTTGGTCACCAGGGCACAGATACGCAGTATTTT. Translated: CSVGHQGTDTQYF.

In its sample, this clonotype was seen once. The genes are TRBV4-1 and TRBJ2-1, with 10 bases fitting TRBD1. The CDR3 has 17 residues. The V gene end was trimmed by 0 bases and the J gene end by 2 bases; junction bases not matched to a gene: 4. CDR1 MGHRA and CDR2 YSYEKL come from the germline V gene. For the CDR3, the DNA is TGCGCCAGCAGCCAAGATCCGGGACAGGGGACCTACAATGAGCAGTTCTTC. Translated: CASSQDPGQGTYNEQFF.

A word on this clonotype: A much more abundant neighbour one base away suggests this may be a read error. The chain recombines TRBV20-1 with TRBJ1-2; maybe TRBD1 (5 bases). With 6 bases removed from V and 2 bases from J, the gap between germline ends came to 16 bases. This CDR3 spans 14 amino acids. Per germline, CDR1 DFQATT and CDR2 SNEGSKA (reference sequence). The CDR3 is CSAIPAGGNYGYTF. CDR3 nucleotides: TGCAGTGCCATCCCAGCGGGGGGGAACTATGGCTACACCTTC.

The J gene is TRBJ2-1, the V gene TRBV5-1, with 10 bases identical to TRBD2. Germline V CDR1 and CDR2: SGHRS, YFSETQ. This CDR3 is 15 amino acids long. The V segment lost 1 base and the J segment 9 bases; nucleotides outside the gene matches: 7. The CDR3 sequence is CASSLWASGSTEQFF. In DNA form, the CDR3 reads TGCGCCAGCAGCTTGTGGGCTAGCGGGAGCACTGAGCAGTTCTTC.

As regards this clonotype: This may be a read error: a much more frequent sequence differs by one nucleotide. This chain connects TRBV20-1 to TRBJ2-7; 7 bases align to TRBD1. This CDR3 contains 15 residues. V lost 7 bases and J lost 3; bases outside the gene matches: 15. Germline CDR1 and CDR2: DFQATT and SNEGSKA (reference sequence). CDR3 DNA: TGCAGTGTCCTTCACCCCGGGACAGCAGACTACGAGCAGTACTTC. This gives the protein CSVLHPGTADYEQYF.

In this sample, this clonotype turned up a few times. The chain combines TRBV24-1 with TRBJ2-3, with 7 positions matching TRBD2. This CDR3 comprises 14 residues. Germline loops: CDR1 KGHDR, CDR2 SFDVKD. V gave up 5 bases and J gave up 3 bases; unmatched junction bases: 4. The CDR3 nucleotides read TGTGCCACCAGTGTGTCGGGAGGAACAGATACGCAGTATTTT. Amino acids: CATSVSGGTDTQYF.

The V and J genes are TRBV5-1 and TRBJ2-1; either TRBD1 or TRBD2 may supply D (5 bases each). V was shortened by 3 bases and J by 5 bases, with 15 bases between the two germline ends. The CDR3 length is 15 residues. Germline values: CDR1 SGHRS, CDR2 YFSETQ. Here the CDR3 DNA reads TGCGCCAGCAGCTCGGGACGAGCGGACAACAATGAGCAGTTCTTC. This sequence encodes CASSSGRADNNEQFF.